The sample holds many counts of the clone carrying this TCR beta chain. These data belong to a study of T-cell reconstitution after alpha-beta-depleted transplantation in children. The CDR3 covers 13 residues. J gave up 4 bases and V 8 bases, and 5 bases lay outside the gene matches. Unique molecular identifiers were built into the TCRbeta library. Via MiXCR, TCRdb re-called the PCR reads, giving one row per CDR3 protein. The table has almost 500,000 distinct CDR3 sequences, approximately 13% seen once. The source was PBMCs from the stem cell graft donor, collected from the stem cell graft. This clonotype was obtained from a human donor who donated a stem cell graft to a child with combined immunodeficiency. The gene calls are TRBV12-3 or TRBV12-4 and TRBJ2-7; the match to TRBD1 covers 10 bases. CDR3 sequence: CASLPDRGYEQYF. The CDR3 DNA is TGTGCCAGCCTGCCGGACAGGGGGTACGAGCAGTACTTC.